This T cell receptor (beta chain) appears in the sequencing data of a study of spatial heterogeneity in lung cancer. About the research overall: TCR transcript counts in tumor regions correlated strongly with a T cell module score from matched bulk RNA-seq. The average appearance count of each unique TCR and UMI combination in raw reads was more than 9.5.

Time point in this sample: sample taken at primary tumor resection. The donor group consisted of some 70 patients who had untreated, early-stage non-small cell lung cancer. The input material, whole RNA from tumor, nontumor lung or frozen PBMC, was sequenced unsorted. Germline-derived CDR1 and CDR2 are SGHTA and FQGNSA. The CDR3 runs to 13 residues. The V gene lost 5 bases and the J gene lost 2 bases, with 8 bases spanning the gap. MiXCR, run by TCRdb on the 5' RACE reads, gives a single entry per CDR3 protein. Here the sample spans around 7,500 distinct CDR3 sequences, around 13% being singletons. This clonotype was detected many times. Its specificity is not known. The library was prepared for alpha chains; this beta chain is a stray read, so its frequency means little. Study conclusions and caveats: Intratumoral expanded alpha and beta TCR counts were found to track tumor mutation counts.

The sequence was obtained from a male donor with early-stage non-small cell lung cancer. This specimen was lung tumor tissue, taken at surgery. The V and J genes are TRBV7-2 and TRBJ2-3; D may be TRBD2 (6 bases). This CDR3 reads CASSRDFTDTQYF. The CDR3 DNA is TGTGCCAGCAGCCGGGACTTCACAGATACGCAGTATTTT.